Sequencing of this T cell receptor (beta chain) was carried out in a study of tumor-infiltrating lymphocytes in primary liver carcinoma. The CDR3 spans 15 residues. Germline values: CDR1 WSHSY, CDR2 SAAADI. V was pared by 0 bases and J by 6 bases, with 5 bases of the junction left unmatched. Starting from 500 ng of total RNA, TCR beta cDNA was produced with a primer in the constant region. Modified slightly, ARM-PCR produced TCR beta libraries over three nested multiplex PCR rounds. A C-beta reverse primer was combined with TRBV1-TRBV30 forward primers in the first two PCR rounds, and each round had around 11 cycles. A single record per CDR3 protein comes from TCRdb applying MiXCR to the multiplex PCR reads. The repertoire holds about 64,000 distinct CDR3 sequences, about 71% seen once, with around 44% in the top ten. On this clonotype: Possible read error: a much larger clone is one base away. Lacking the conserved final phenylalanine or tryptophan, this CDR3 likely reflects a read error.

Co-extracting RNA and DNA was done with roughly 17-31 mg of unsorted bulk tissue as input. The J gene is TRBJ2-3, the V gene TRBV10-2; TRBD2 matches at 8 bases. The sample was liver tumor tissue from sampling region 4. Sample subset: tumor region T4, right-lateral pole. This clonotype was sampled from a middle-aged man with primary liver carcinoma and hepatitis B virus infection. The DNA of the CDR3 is TGCGCCAGCAGTGAGTCAAAAGCGGGAGTGGATACGCAGTATCTT. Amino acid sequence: CASSESKAGVDTQYL.